The rows below give T cell receptor beta chains drawn from one sample of a study of blood T cells in healthy people across ages. TCRdb independently ran MiXCR on the 5' RACE reads; one entry per CDR3 protein. Among fewer than 900,000 distinct CDR3 sequences listed, around 49% were seen once. The specimen sequenced was blood. The receptors stem from a woman aged 55-75 years in good health. Each CDR3 is given with its conserved first and last residue. Fields, in order: CDR3 DNA, CDR3 protein, D gene, V gene, J gene, clone size. D genes are given only for firm matches. Size is omitted from some rows. Given values are once, few, many or a class for expanded clones.

cdr3_nt: TGTGCCAGCAGCTTGGTAGGTAGCGGGAGTTATAGTGAGCAGTTCTTC
cdr3_aa: CASSLVGSGSYSEQFF
d_call: TRBD2
v_call: TRBV5-6
j_call: TRBJ2-1
clone_size: few

cdr3_nt: TGTGCCAGCAGTCTCAAATCTAGCGGAGGGCCCTACGAGCAGTACTTC
cdr3_aa: CASSLKSSGGPYEQYF
d_call: TRBD2
v_call: TRBV27
j_call: TRBJ2-7
clone_size: NA

cdr3_nt: TGTGCCATCAGGGCTGGTCCCGCCGAGCAGTACTTC
cdr3_aa: CAIRAGPAEQYF
d_call: NA
v_call: TRBV10-3
j_call: TRBJ2-7
clone_size: NA

cdr3_nt: TGTGCCTGGGCCGGGACTAGCGTGAGTGAGCAGTTCTTC
cdr3_aa: CAWAGTSVSEQFF
d_call: TRBD2
v_call: TRBV30
j_call: TRBJ2-1
clone_size: few

cdr3_nt: TGTGCCTGCAGGGGGTGGGAGACCCAGTACTTC
cdr3_aa: CACRGWETQYF
d_call: TRBD1
v_call: TRBV30
j_call: TRBJ2-5
clone_size: NA

cdr3_nt: TGTGCCAGCAGGCTTAGGGCAGGGGAGACGCGGGAGTTGCCAGATACGCAGTATTTT
cdr3_aa: CASRLRAGETRELPDTQYF
d_call: NA
v_call: TRBV2
j_call: TRBJ2-3
clone_size: NA

cdr3_nt: TGCAGCGTTGCCAAGGGGGTGAACACTGAAGCTTTCTTT
cdr3_aa: CSVAKGVNTEAFF
d_call: NA
v_call: TRBV29-1
j_call: TRBJ1-1
clone_size: few

cdr3_nt: TGCAGTGCTAGGCTCACCCCGGCAAGCTCCTATAATTCACCCCCCCACTTT
cdr3_aa: CSARLTPASSYNSPPHF
d_call: NA
v_call: TRBV20-1
j_call: TRBJ1-6
clone_size: NA

cdr3_nt: TGCGCCAGCAGCTTGACGGGATTCCGGAGGACTGAAGCTTTCTTT
cdr3_aa: CASSLTGFRRTEAFF
d_call: NA
v_call: TRBV5-1
j_call: TRBJ1-1
clone_size: few

cdr3_nt: TGTGCCAGCAAAGGGGGAGAGACCCAGTACTTC
cdr3_aa: CASKGGETQYF
d_call: NA
v_call: TRBV6-5
j_call: TRBJ2-5
clone_size: few

cdr3_nt: TGCAGCGTTGAAGGATTACTAGTGGGAGCCACAGATACGCAGTATTTT
cdr3_aa: CSVEGLLVGATDTQYF
d_call: NA
v_call: TRBV29-1
j_call: TRBJ2-3
clone_size: NA

cdr3_nt: TGTGCCAGCTCACCGAGTTTTGCAGAGAACACTGAAGCTTTCTTT
cdr3_aa: CASSPSFAENTEAFF
d_call: NA
v_call: TRBV18
j_call: TRBJ1-1
clone_size: NA

cdr3_nt: TGTGCCAGCAGCTTACTTAAGGGATTAGTAAATGAGCAGTTCTTC
cdr3_aa: CASSLLKGLVNEQFF
d_call: NA
v_call: TRBV11-1
j_call: TRBJ2-1
clone_size: NA

cdr3_nt: TGCAGTGCTCTGGACAGACAAGAGACCCAGTACTTC
cdr3_aa: CSALDRQETQYF
d_call: NA
v_call: TRBV20-1
j_call: TRBJ2-5
clone_size: many

cdr3_nt: TGTGCCAGCCAAACAGGGTGGGAAGGCTACACCTTC
cdr3_aa: CASQTGWEGYTF
d_call: NA
v_call: TRBV2
j_call: TRBJ1-2
clone_size: NA

cdr3_nt: TGTGCCAGTATGAACACTGAAGCTTTCTTT
cdr3_aa: CASMNTEAFF
d_call: NA
v_call: TRBV12-3/TRBV12-4
j_call: TRBJ1-1
clone_size: NA

cdr3_nt: TGTGCCACGCAGACTAGCGGGAGCGGTGGGATAGAGACCCAGTACTTC
cdr3_aa: CATQTSGSGGIETQYF
d_call: TRBD2
v_call: TRBV10-3
j_call: TRBJ2-5
clone_size: few